Shown below are 18 T cell receptor beta chains from a single sample sequenced in a study of control samples from healthy donors and cancer patients. Sequenced by immunoSEQ multiplex PCR; TCRdb stores in-frame clones only, minus some. The sample lists 70,000 or so clones, approximately 89% occurring once. Sequencing was performed on PBMCs. The receptors here all came from a man aged 55-75 years with lung cancer.

The gene calls are TRBV21-1 and TRBJ1-5; the table calls TRBD1, which could not be checked here. TRBV21-1 counts as a pseudogene. This CDR3 has 18 amino acids. The CDR3 coding sequence is TGTGCCAGCAGCAAAGAGGGACAGGCCTATTTTGGGGATCAGCCCCAGCATTTT. Translating gives CASSKEGQAYFGDQPQHF.

Written as DNA, the CDR3 is TGTGCCTGGAGTCAGGGACTTTTTGGAAACACCATATATTTT. This translates into CAWSQGLFGNTIYF. The rearrangement uses TRBV30 and TRBJ1-3, with D possibly being TRBD1 (5 bases). Germline CDR1 is GTSNPN and CDR2 is SVGIG (reference sequence). V lost 2 bases and J 3 bases, leaving 11 bases between the germline ends. CDR3 length equals 14 residues.

The chain links TRBV25-1 to TRBJ1-4, with TRBD1 matching 10 bases. The CDR3 runs 15 residues. Per germline, CDR1 MGHDK and CDR2 SYGVNS. Germline trimming cut 1 base from V and 8 bases from J; bases unmatched to any gene: 4. The CDR3 loop reads CASSELGTGDEKLFF. The CDR3 bases are TGTGCCAGCAGTGAATTGGGGACAGGGGACGAAAAACTGTTTTTT. The full variable domain, rest sourced from reference TRBV25-1 and TRBJ1-4, is EADIYQTPRYLVIGTGKKITLECSQTMGHDKMYWYQQDPGMELHLIHYSYGVNSTEKGDLSSESTVSRIRTEHFPLTLESARPSHTSQYLCASSELGTGDEKLFFGSGTQLSVL.

The gene calls are TRBV5-1 and TRBJ1-4; D might be TRBD1 (5 bases). The CDR3 has 14 residues. V lost 2 bases and J lost 8, with 13 bases in between. CDR1 and CDR2 from the germline V gene are SGHRS and YFSETQ. This CDR3 is CASSLSGPGEKLFF. DNA of the CDR3: TGCGCCAGCAGCTTATCAGGGCCGGGAGAAAAACTGTTTTTT.

This chain connects TRBV18 to TRBJ2-3, with 7 bases aligning to TRBD2. J lost 5 bases, V lost 6 bases, and 2 bases had no gene match. Germline V gene data show CDR1 as KGHSH and CDR2 as LQKENI. CDR3 length equals 12 residues. The CDR3 loop reads CASSREVDTQYF. The CDR3, as DNA: TGTGCCAGCTCCCGGGAGGTAGATACGCAGTATTTT.

This chain connects TRBV5-1 to TRBJ1-1, with a weak D call TRBD1 (5 bases). Germline CDR1 and CDR2: SGHRS and YFSETQ. The CDR3 covers 14 residues. V gave up 7 bases and J gave up 0 bases, with 13 bases separating them. The CDR3 here is CASGPGSLNTEAFF. The DNA of the CDR3 is TGCGCCAGCGGCCCAGGGTCATTGAACACTGAAGCTTTCTTT.

This chain connects TRBV9 to TRBJ2-2; 13 nucleotides align to TRBD2. The V and J ends lost 2 bases and 6 bases, in that order; junction bases with no gene match: 1. The CDR3 totals 15 residues. Germline V gene data show CDR1 as SGDLS and CDR2 as YYNGEE. The CDR3 loop reads CASSVTSGGAGELFF. In DNA form, the CDR3 reads TGTGCCAGCAGCGTTACTAGCGGGGGGGCCGGGGAGCTGTTTTTT.

The chain recombines TRBV27 with TRBJ2-1; TRBD2 is a possible D gene (7 bases). The germline V gene encodes CDR1 MNHEY and CDR2 SMNVEV (reference sequence). The CDR3 runs 18 residues. The ends were cut back, 0 bases at V and 0 bases at J, with 15 bases in the middle. The DNA for the CDR3 is TGTGCCAGCAGTTTATCGTTGGGGGGGCCTAGCTCCTACAATGAGCAGTTCTTC. Its translation: CASSLSLGGPSSYNEQFF.

The V gene is TRBV4-1, the J gene TRBJ2-7; D may be TRBD1 or TRBD2 (5 bases each). The CDR3 loop spans 14 amino acids. Germline CDR1 MGHRA, CDR2 YSYEKL. V lost 4 bases to trimming and J lost 0 bases, with 10 bases between them. CDR3 bases: TGCGCCAGCAGCCCCGGGACGGACTCCTACGAGCAGTACGTC. As protein: CASSPGTDSYEQYV.

A single count supports this clone. This rearrangement joins TRBV30 to TRBJ1-1; 9 bases align to TRBD1. This CDR3 spans 15 amino acids. J was trimmed by 3 bases and V by 0 bases; bases with no gene match: 5. Germline assignment: CDR1 GTSNPN and CDR2 SVGIG (reference sequence). The CDR3: CAWSVQGAEDTEAFF. The CDR3 DNA sequence: TGTGCCTGGAGTGTACAGGGGGCGGAAGACACTGAAGCTTTCTTT. The full variable domain, with the rest looked up from reference TRBV30 and TRBJ1-1, is SQTIHQWPATLVQPVGSPLSLECTVEGTSNPNLYWYRQAAGRGLQLLFYSVGIGQISSEVPQNLSASRPQDRQFILSSKKLLLSDSGFYLCAWSVQGAEDTEAFFGQGTRLTVV.

The rearrangement joins TRBV7-3 to TRBJ1-1; 7 bases match TRBD1. The CDR3 is 14 residues long. In germline, CDR1 is SGHTA, CDR2 FQGTGA. J was trimmed by 5 bases and V by 3 bases; bases with no gene match: 6. The CDR3 reads CASSLQQGRTEAFF. For the CDR3, the DNA is TGTGCCAGCAGCTTGCAACAGGGGCGGACTGAAGCTTTCTTT.

The chain links TRBV24-1 to TRBJ1-1; no definite D call. V was pared by 2 bases and J by 1 base, with 4 bases between. CDR1 and CDR2 (germline): KGHDR, SFDVKD. The CDR3 runs 13 residues. Written as DNA, the CDR3 is TGTGCCACCAGTGATTCACCGAACACTGAAGCTTTCTTT. The encoded protein is CATSDSPNTEAFF.

This chain uses TRBV7-9 with TRBJ1-1; D is possibly TRBD1 (6 bases). The germline gives CDR1 SEHNR, CDR2 FQNEAQ (reference sequence). The ends were cut back, 3 bases at V and 2 bases at J, with 13 bases in the middle. The CDR3 is made up of 15 amino acids. The CDR3 spells CASSFYTGTNTEAFF. The CDR3 nucleotides read TGTGCCAGCAGCTTTTATACAGGGACAAACACTGAAGCTTTCTTT.

The rearrangement links TRBV6-6 to TRBJ1-3; D is unclear. The CDR3 spans 12 residues. V gave up 4 bases and J gave up 4 bases, with 5 bases separating them. Germline V gives CDR1 MNHNY, CDR2 SVGAGI (reference sequence). CDR3 DNA sequence: TGTGCCAGCAGTTCCGAGGGAAACACCATATATTTT. Protein sequence: CASSSEGNTIYF.

V usage is TRBV6-5 and J usage is TRBJ1-1; D remains ambiguous. This CDR3 is built from 11 residues. The germline V and J ends were trimmed by 2 bases and 8 bases, with 6 bases remaining between them. Germline assignment: CDR1 MNHEY and CDR2 SVGAGI. CDR3 region: CASSYGGEAFF. The CDR3 DNA follows: TGTGCCAGCAGTTACGGCGGGGAAGCTTTCTTT.

The DNA for the CDR3 is TGTGCCAGCAGCTTAGCGTGGACAGGGGACGCAGAAGCTTTCTTT. This encodes CASSLAWTGDAEAFF. This sequence joins TRBV7-9 and TRBJ1-1; 9 bases map to TRBD1. Trimming at V came to 0 bases and at J to 8 bases, leaving 7 bases not matched to a gene. The CDR3 has 15 residues. Per germline, CDR1 SEHNR and CDR2 FQNEAQ (reference sequence).

V usage is TRBV2 and J usage is TRBJ1-1; D gene unclear. Trimming took off 1 base at V and 3 bases at J, with 3 bases between the two ends. There are 12 residues in the CDR3. Per the germline V gene, CDR1 is SNHLY and CDR2 is FYNNEI. The chain's CDR3 is CASSEGDTEAFF. DNA of the CDR3: TGTGCCAGCAGTGAAGGGGACACTGAAGCTTTCTTT.

The CDR3 spells CATSPMTGGGETQYF. For the CDR3, the DNA is TGTGCCACCAGCCCGATGACAGGCGGTGGAGAGACCCAGTACTTC. V and J are TRBV24-1 and TRBJ2-5; maybe TRBD1 (6 bases). The CDR3 has 15 residues. The ends were cut back, 7 bases at V and 4 bases at J, with 18 bases in the middle. CDR1 KGHDR and CDR2 SFDVKD come from the germline V gene.